The 26 T cell receptor beta chains in this list originate from one sample, sequenced in a study of T cell responses to AZD1222 COVID-19 vaccine. Clones were sequenced by immunoSEQ multiplex PCR, and TCRdb holds only the in-frame ones, with some missing. The data show about 120,000 clones, with roughly 87% seen just once and approximately 2.5% held by the top ten. The sequenced sample was peripheral blood, obtained 28 days after the second AZD1222 dose. These receptors were taken from an adult who received the AZD1222 COVID-19 vaccine.

The rearrangement joins TRBV7-2 to TRBJ1-2, with D perhaps TRBD1 (5 bases). Trimming stripped 5 bases from V and 4 bases from J, with 20 bases between. CDR3 length equals 16 residues. Germline loops: CDR1 SGHTA, CDR2 FQGNSA. The CDR3, as DNA: TGTGCCAGCAGCCTCCCCGGGACCCAAGAGGGCTATGGCTACACCTTC. Residues: CASSLPGTQEGYGYTF.

The rearrangement links TRBV6-2 or TRBV6-3 to TRBJ2-3; perhaps TRBD1 as D (5 bases). This CDR3 has 15 amino acids. Germline-derived CDR1 and CDR2 are MNHEY and SVGEGT. Trimming stripped 0 bases from V and 1 base from J, with 8 bases between. The CDR3: CASSYSGLGTDTQYF. The CDR3 DNA follows: TGTGCCAGCAGTTACTCGGGGCTTGGCACAGATACGCAGTATTTT.

The V gene is TRBV11-2, the J gene TRBJ1-5; D gene ambiguous. Looked up from germline, CDR1 is SGHAT and CDR2 is FQNNGV. CDR3 length: 14 residues. Trimming removed 5 bases from V and 3 bases from J, with 11 bases in between. The CDR3 DNA reads TGTGCCAGCAGCCGTGACACCAACAATCAGCCCCAGCATTTT. It yields the protein CASSRDTNNQPQHF.

V gene TRBV30 combines with J gene TRBJ2-3; D not certain. The V gene's germline CDR1 is GTSNPN and CDR2 SVGIG (reference sequence). The CDR3 length is 13 residues. Trimming left V 4 bases short and J 2 bases short, with 10 bases between. DNA for the CDR3: TGTGCCTGGAACCACGCCCCCACAGATACGCAGTATTTT. This sequence encodes CAWNHAPTDTQYF.

CDR3 coding DNA: TGTGCCAGCAGCAAAGACCCCGGGACAGGGGGCGCGGACGAGCAGTACTTC. This translates into CASSKDPGTGGADEQYF. The V gene is TRBV11-2, the J gene TRBJ2-7; 12 positions match TRBD1. The germline CDR1 and CDR2 sequences are SGHAT and FQNNGV. V was clipped by 5 bases and J by 5 bases; unmatched bases: 13. The CDR3 is 17 amino acids.

This chain links TRBV9 with TRBJ2-7, with D uncertain. Trimming removed 6 bases from V and 0 bases from J, with 13 bases in between. This CDR3 is built from 14 residues. The germline V gene encodes CDR1 SGDLS and CDR2 YYNGEE. For the CDR3, the DNA is TGTGCCAGCACCGTGAATGCCAACTCCTACGAGCAGTACTTC. Encoded protein: CASTVNANSYEQYF.

The rearrangement uses TRBV28 and TRBJ1-1; D possibly corresponds to TRBD1 (6 bases). The CDR3 covers 16 residues. Trimming left V 8 bases short and J 1 base short, with 20 bases between. CDR1 is MDHEN and CDR2 is SYDVKM in the germline V gene. CDR3 sequence reads: CASWRSTGTSNTEAFF. The CDR3 nucleotides read TGTGCCAGCTGGCGAAGCACCGGGACATCGAACACTGAAGCTTTCTTT.

V and J are TRBV29-1 and TRBJ1-1, with D perhaps matching TRBD1 (5 bases). Germline V lookup: CDR1 SQVTM, CDR2 ANQGSEA. With 6 bases removed from V and 8 bases from J, the gap between germline ends came to 10 bases. The CDR3 runs to 10 residues. The CDR3 sequence is CSVGEAEAFF. CDR3 bases: TGCAGCGTGGGGGAGGCCGAAGCTTTCTTT.

This chain joins TRBV12-2 and TRBJ2-7; the listed D gene, TRBD1, was not tested against the DNA. TRBV12-2 is deemed a pseudogene. CDR3 length equals 17 residues. CDR3 loop: CASRRGTGVQRFYEQYF. CDR3 in DNA: TGTGCAAGTCGCCGGGGTACAGGGGTTCAACGCTTCTACGAGCAGTACTTC.

This rearrangement joins TRBV5-1 to TRBJ1-3; D possibly corresponds to TRBD1 (5 bases). Trimming shortened V by 0 bases and J by 0 bases, and 10 bases separated the two germline ends. Germline V gene lookup returns CDR1 SGHRS and CDR2 YFSETQ. There are 16 residues in the CDR3. The CDR3, as DNA: TGCGCCAGCAGCTTGGCCACAGGCGTCTCTGGAAACACCATATATTTT. This codes for CASSLATGVSGNTIYF.

V is TRBV6-6 and J is TRBJ2-7, with TRBD1 identical over 10 bases. Germline V gene sequence: CDR1 MNHNY, CDR2 SVGAGI (reference sequence). This CDR3 has 14 residues. With V trimmed by 7 bases and J by 4 bases, 7 bases remained unmatched. This CDR3 reads CASTWTGGGYEQYF. CDR3 nucleotides: TGTGCCAGCACATGGACAGGGGGAGGGTACGAGCAGTACTTC.

CDR3 bases: TGCGCCAGCAGCTCCCTTGGGGAGCAGTACTTC. Its protein product is CASSSLGEQYF. This chain connects TRBV5-1 to TRBJ2-7; D call uncertain. Germline CDR1 is SGHRS and CDR2 is YFSETQ. This CDR3 has 11 residues. The V and J ends lost 3 bases and 7 bases respectively, with 8 bases between them. Drawing the rest from reference TRBV5-1 and TRBJ2-7, the complete variable domain is KAGVTQTPRYLIKTRGQQVTLSCSPISGHRSVSWYQQTPGQGLQFLFEYFSETQRNKGNFPGRFSGRQFSNSRSEMNVSTLELGDSALYLCASSSLGEQYFGPGTRLTVT.

J is TRBJ1-4 and V is TRBV18; TRBD1 might be the D (5 bases). The CDR3 extends over 16 amino acids. Per germline, CDR1 KGHSH and CDR2 LQKENI. Trimming left V 0 bases short and J 0 bases short, with 8 bases between. CDR3 sequence (DNA): TGTGCCAGCTCACCACCGGACACCCCAACTAATGAAAAACTGTTTTTT. This encodes CASSPPDTPTNEKLFF. Full variable domain (missing parts from reference TRBV18 and TRBJ1-4): NAGVMQNPRHLVRRRGQEARLRCSPMKGHSHVYWYRQLPEEGLKFMVYLQKENIIDESGMPKERFSAEFPKEGPSILRIQQVVRGDSAAYFCASSPPDTPTNEKLFFGSGTQLSVL.

The chain is built from TRBV9 and TRBJ1-2; 7 nucleotides match TRBD1. V shed 0 bases, J shed 8 bases, and the junction held 4 bases outside the gene matches. There are 13 residues in the CDR3. Germline values: CDR1 SGDLS, CDR2 YYNGEE. The chain's CDR3 is CASSVGQGEGYTF. CDR3 DNA: TGTGCCAGCAGCGTAGGACAGGGCGAGGGCTACACCTTC. The variable domain in full, completed from reference TRBV9 and TRBJ1-2, reads DSGVTQTPKHLITATGQRVTLRCSPRSGDLSVYWYQQSLDQGLQFLIQYYNGEERAKGNILERFSAQQFPDLHSELNLSSLELGDSALYFCASSVGQGEGYTFGSGTRLTVV.

The rearrangement links TRBV14 to TRBJ2-7, with 9 nucleotides matching TRBD1. V was pared by 2 bases and J by 3 bases, with 5 bases of the junction left unmatched. This CDR3 comprises 15 residues. Germline V gene data show CDR1 as SGHDN and CDR2 as FVKESK. The CDR3 DNA follows: TGTGCCAGCAGCCAATTTACGGGACAGGGCTACGAGCAGTACTTC. The encoded protein is CASSQFTGQGYEQYF.

Points on this clone: A read error may produce the germline difference seen at one junction end. V gene TRBV5-1 combines with J gene TRBJ1-3; D remains ambiguous. Germline loops: CDR1 SGHRS, CDR2 YFSETQ. This CDR3 comprises 17 residues. This CDR3 reads CGSSLGSGRSSGNTIYF. The CDR3 DNA is TGCGGCAGCAGCCTGGGATCCGGACGAAGCTCTGGAAACACCATATATTTT.

The chain employs TRBV19 and TRBJ1-2; no clear D. Germline V gene data show CDR1 as LNHDA and CDR2 as SQIVND (reference sequence). The V end was cut by 4 bases, the J end by 4 bases, with 10 bases between. The CDR3 covers 13 residues. The CDR3, as DNA: TGTGCCAGTAGTACGAGCGCCTTCTATGGCTACACCTTC. It specifies CASSTSAFYGYTF.

The chain recombines TRBV27 with TRBJ1-5, with 9 bases matching TRBD1. The J segment lost 15 bases and the V segment lost 6 bases, leaving 15 bases of the junction unmatched. Germline CDR1 and CDR2: MNHEY and SMNVEV (reference sequence). CDR3 length: 14 residues. The CDR3 loop is CASSFGQGRMMLHF. In nucleotides, the CDR3 is TGTGCCAGCAGCTTTGGACAGGGGAGGATGATGTTGCATTTT.

CDR3 loop: CASSFRDPKADTQYF. As DNA, the CDR3 is TGTGCCAGCAGCTTCCGGGACCCCAAGGCAGATACGCAGTATTTT. This chain connects TRBV7-9 to TRBJ2-3; either TRBD1 or TRBD2 may fit D (5 bases each). Trimming stripped 3 bases from V and 4 bases from J, with 14 bases between. The germline gives CDR1 SEHNR, CDR2 FQNEAQ (reference sequence). The CDR3 totals 15 residues.

This clone was detected once. J is TRBJ2-1 and V is TRBV7-2, with 9 bases matching TRBD2. Trimming removed 1 base from V and 4 bases from J; junction bases left unmatched: 8. Germline values: CDR1 SGHTA, CDR2 FQGNSA. This CDR3 contains 17 residues. The CDR3 DNA reads TGTGCCAGCAGCTTAGGGGGCAGCGGGGGGACGTACAATGAGCAGTTCTTC. It yields the protein CASSLGGSGGTYNEQFF.

Remarks on this clone: Other DNA sequences in the sample encode the same CDR3. CDR3 bases: TGTGCCAGCTCACCAGTCGGACAGCTCTATGGCTACACCTTC. This codes for CASSPVGQLYGYTF. The chain couples TRBV18 to TRBJ1-2, with D perhaps matching TRBD1 (6 bases). The CDR3 is 14 residues long. Trimming took off 2 bases at V and 4 bases at J, with 11 bases between the two ends. CDR1 KGHSH and CDR2 LQKENI come from the germline V gene.

CDR3 sequence: CASSLGDRGGGYTF. The CDR3 coding sequence is TGTGCCAGCAGCTTAGGGGACAGGGGTGGAGGCTACACCTTC. The V call is TRBV7-9, the J call TRBJ1-2; 10 bases align to TRBD1. The ends lost 1 base at V and 8 bases at J; junction bases unmatched: 4. CDR1 is SEHNR and CDR2 is FQNEAQ in the germline V gene (reference sequence). The CDR3 consists of 14 residues.

The rearrangement joins TRBV10-3 to TRBJ1-2; D remains unclear. From germline, CDR1 is ENHRY and CDR2 SYGVKD. CDR3 length: 10 amino acids. V dropped 10 bases and J dropped 7 bases, with 10 bases sitting between them. The chain's CDR3 is CATKEGGYTF. The DNA of the CDR3 is TGTGCCACCAAGGAAGGTGGCTACACCTTC.

This clone was seen only once. This chain joins TRBV24-1 and TRBJ2-7; 8 bases agree with TRBD1. Germline-derived CDR1 and CDR2 are KGHDR and SFDVKD. The trim removed 5 bases at V and 3 bases at J, leaving 2 bases unmatched. The CDR3 consists of 13 residues. CDR3 nucleotides: TGTGCCACCAGTGGGGACAGGCACTACGAGCAGTACTTC. Translation: CATSGDRHYEQYF.

This rearrangement joins TRBV6-5 to TRBJ2-1, with 7 bases matching TRBD1. Germline trimming cut 10 bases from V and 6 bases from J; bases unmatched to any gene: 9. Germline V gene sequence: CDR1 MNHEY, CDR2 SVGAGI. The CDR3 totals 13 residues. The DNA for the CDR3 is TGTGCCATCCAGTACAGGGGCCTCAATGAGCAGTTCTTC. Its protein product is CAIQYRGLNEQFF.

CDR3 loop: CASSLVGGRTEAFF. The DNA for the CDR3 is TGTGCCAGCAGCTTAGTAGGGGGGCGGACTGAAGCTTTCTTT. The rearrangement links TRBV11-2 to TRBJ1-1; possibly TRBD1 for D (6 bases). The germline V gene has CDR1 SGHAT and CDR2 FQNNGV. V was trimmed by 1 base and J by 5 bases, leaving 11 bases between them. The length of the CDR3 is 14 residues.